Shown below are 18 T cell receptor beta chains from a single sample sequenced in a study of T cells after yellow fever vaccination. Each CDR3 protein gets one entry after TCRdb re-called the 5' RACE reads with MiXCR. Of about 500,000 distinct CDR3 sequences listed, about a sixth are singletons. Sequences were derived from PBMCs, sampled 5 days after the first yellow fever vaccination. Source of these receptors: a man younger than 35 who received the YFV17D yellow fever vaccine.

V gene TRBV12-5 combines with J gene TRBJ2-5, with 8 bases that match TRBD2. Germline loops: CDR1 LGHNT, CDR2 FRNRAP. The ends lost 5 bases at V and 5 bases at J; junction bases unmatched: 4. The CDR3 consists of 13 residues. The DNA of the CDR3 is TGTGCTAGTGGTCATCGGACTAGCGAGACCCAGTACTTC. Residues: CASGHRTSETQYF.

In its sample, this clonotype was seen a few times. The V call is TRBV12-3 or TRBV12-4, the J call TRBJ1-3; maybe TRBD1 (5 bases). The CDR3 spans 14 residues. V lost 8 bases, J lost 2 bases, and 13 bases lay in between. The CDR3: CASGTGTTGNTIYF. The CDR3 DNA reads as TGTGCCAGCGGGACCGGGACCACTGGAAACACCATATATTTT.

A few counts support this clonotype. This chain connects TRBV6-5 to TRBJ2-7, with D uncertain. Germline CDR1 MNHEY, CDR2 SVGAGI. Trimming cost V 8 bases and J 6 bases, with 26 bases left between them. The CDR3 is made up of 16 amino acids. In nucleotides, the CDR3 is TGTGCCAGCCTACCAGAACGAGCACTGACCGGCGGCGAGCAGTACTTC. Translation: CASLPERALTGGEQYF.

This clonotype occurred many times. The chain combines TRBV5-1 with TRBJ2-3; TRBD2 aligns across 12 bases. The V segment lost 1 base and the J segment 4 bases; nucleotides outside the gene matches: 7. Germline CDR1 SGHRS, CDR2 YFSETQ. The CDR3 consists of 17 residues. In nucleotides, the CDR3 is TGCGCCAGCAGCTTGCTAGCGGGGGGGGGTATAGCAGATACGCAGTATTTT. This translates into CASSLLAGGGIADTQYF.

The V and J genes are TRBV24-1 and TRBJ2-5, with TRBD1 identical over 10 bases. Germline V lookup: CDR1 KGHDR, CDR2 SFDVKD. Unmatched junction bases numbered 7, after V lost 3 bases and J lost 1 base. The CDR3 is 17 amino acids. CDR3 DNA: TGTGCCACCAGTGATACCCGACAGGGGGCTTTCCAAGAGACCCAGTACTTC. Protein product: CATSDTRQGAFQETQYF.

This chain links TRBV12-3 or TRBV12-4 with TRBJ2-5, with a possible D match to TRBD1 (5 bases). The CDR3 sequence is 13 residues long. V lost 6 bases and J lost 5, with 13 bases in between. CDR3 in DNA: TGTGCCAGCAGCCCCAGGGCTTGGGAGACCCAGTACTTC. This encodes CASSPRAWETQYF.

This chain uses TRBV20-1 with TRBJ2-3; D call uncertain. Germline loops: CDR1 DFQATT, CDR2 SNEGSKA (reference sequence). Trimming stripped 3 bases from V and 5 bases from J, with 9 bases between. The CDR3 totals 12 residues. The CDR3 reads CSASWRGDTQYF. The CDR3 nucleotides read TGCAGTGCTAGTTGGCGAGGAGATACGCAGTATTTT.

The chain recombines TRBV6-2 or TRBV6-3 with TRBJ2-7; 7 bases align to TRBD1. The V gene end was trimmed by 6 bases and the J gene end by 7 bases; junction bases not matched to a gene: 12. In germline, CDR1 is MNHEY, CDR2 SVGEGT. The CDR3 contains 14 residues. In DNA, the CDR3 is TGTGCCAGCAGGACAGGGCCGGGACGTGGAGAGCAGTACGTC. Its translation: CASRTGPGRGEQYV.

V gene TRBV5-4 combines with J gene TRBJ2-6; D call uncertain. V lost 3 bases and J lost 6, with 13 bases in between. This CDR3 comprises 15 residues. The germline CDR1 and CDR2 sequences are SGHNT and YYREEE (reference sequence). The CDR3 sequence is CASSSPYSVANVLTF. As DNA, the CDR3 is TGTGCCAGCAGCTCGCCTTACTCCGTGGCCAACGTCCTGACTTTC.

CDR3 sequence reads: CASSLAPTDRGGETQYF. CDR3 nucleotide sequence: TGCGCCAGCAGCTTGGCCCCCACGGACAGGGGAGGGGAGACCCAGTACTTC. This sequence joins TRBV5-1 and TRBJ2-5; 9 nucleotides line up with TRBD1. J was trimmed by 5 bases and V by 0 bases; bases with no gene match: 11. The germline gives CDR1 SGHRS, CDR2 YFSETQ. This CDR3 has 17 residues.

This clonotype was detected a few times. This sequence joins TRBV7-9 and TRBJ1-1, with D possibly being TRBD1 (5 bases). Trimming left V 6 bases short and J 4 bases short, with 18 bases between. The CDR3 consists of 15 residues. In germline, CDR1 is SEHNR, CDR2 FQNEAQ (reference sequence). The CDR3 nucleotides are TGTGCCAGCAGACCCAACGAAGGGGATGGCACTGAAGCTTTCTTT. Translating gives CASRPNEGDGTEAFF.

The chain combines TRBV7-2 with TRBJ1-5, with unresolved D. Trimming took 1 base from V and 0 from J, leaving 7 bases between them. The CDR3 sequence is 15 residues long. The germline CDR1 and CDR2 sequences are SGHTA and FQGNSA. The CDR3 loop reads CASSLVGFSNQPQHF. Here the CDR3 DNA reads TGTGCCAGCAGCTTAGTGGGCTTTAGCAATCAGCCCCAGCATTTT.

V and J are TRBV27 and TRBJ2-1; D might be TRBD1 (6 bases). CDR1 MNHEY and CDR2 SMNVEV come from the germline V gene (reference sequence). The length of the CDR3 is 16 residues. Trimming removed 0 bases at V and 2 bases at J, with 11 bases between. CDR3 bases: TGTGCCAGCAGTTTATCGAGGGGGTTACCCTACAATGAGCAGTTCTTC. It is translated as CASSLSRGLPYNEQFF.

This clonotype has only a few counts. The chain links TRBV5-1 to TRBJ1-5; D remains unclear. CDR3 length: 15 amino acids. Per germline, CDR1 SGHRS and CDR2 YFSETQ. The V end was cut by 0 bases, the J end by 0 bases, with 7 bases between. The CDR3 DNA sequence: TGCGCCAGCAGCTTGGCAGGTTATAGCAATCAGCCCCAGCATTTT. Encoded protein: CASSLAGYSNQPQHF.

Many counts were recorded for this clonotype. V usage is TRBV6-2 or TRBV6-3 and J usage is TRBJ2-3; 8 positions match TRBD2. This CDR3 comprises 11 residues. CDR1 and CDR2 from the germline V gene are MNHEY and SVGEGT. Trimming took 10 bases from V and 13 from J; bases not matched to a gene: 10. CDR3 coding DNA: TGTGCCACCCTCCGGGGGGGCCGGGAGTATTTT. Residues: CATLRGGREYF.

This clonotype came up a few times. V and J are TRBV20-1 and TRBJ1-1, with D hard to call. Germline lookup yields CDR1 DFQATT and CDR2 SNEGSKA (reference sequence). Trimming removed 0 bases from V and 1 base from J, with 12 bases in between. The CDR3 length is 15 residues. This chain's CDR3 is CSARDTSPQNTEAFF. For the CDR3, the DNA is TGCAGTGCTAGAGATACGAGTCCCCAGAACACTGAAGCTTTCTTT.

This chain uses TRBV27 with TRBJ2-2, with D perhaps matching TRBD1 (5 bases). The length of the CDR3 is 18 residues. V was pared by 5 bases and J by 1 base, with 20 bases between. CDR1 and CDR2 from the germline V gene are MNHEY and SMNVEV (reference sequence). The CDR3 reads CASSPPDKPTENTGELFF. The DNA of the CDR3 is TGTGCCAGCAGTCCCCCGGACAAACCGACAGAGAACACCGGGGAGCTGTTTTTT.

This clonotype was counted only a few times. This chain joins TRBV27 and TRBJ2-3; 8 bases match TRBD2. Trimming cost V 6 bases and J 1 base; bases outside gene matches: 9. The CDR3 covers 16 residues. Per germline, CDR1 MNHEY and CDR2 SMNVEV (reference sequence). The CDR3, as DNA: TGTGCCAGCAGCCTACTTATGCGGGGGGGCACAGATACGCAGTATTTT. Translated, it gives CASSLLMRGGTDTQYF.